This T cell receptor (beta chain) was obtained from a study of T cell repertoires and leukemia-associated antigens (dated by TCRdb to about 2019). For context, the study as a whole: Each sample yielded about 5.1 to 7 million read pairs and roughly 3 to 5.0 million effective reads, 15 million to 20 million effective reads overall. The study aimed to identify which antigen a TCR Vbeta21 clone previously found in CML patients recognizes, using in vitro peptide stimulation of healthy T cells. Overall study results and their limits: Direct testing of the expanded clones' antigen specificity and function was not done, and further investigation was required. The four groups showed no significant differences in numbers of Vbeta genes (approximately 60), Jbeta genes (under 15), VDJ rearrangements, or unique CDR3s.

Trimming at the junction amounts to 10 bases on V and 3 bases on J, and the germline ends lie 4 bases apart. Sequences SGHRS (CDR1) and YFSETQ (CDR2) are obtained from the germline V gene. Taken from cysteine to phenylalanine, the CDR3 has 9 residues. Just CDR3 DNA is preserved here, 27 bases in frame from base 1. CD3+ T cells were initially rested overnight at around 2.6 million cells/mL in RPMI 1640 lacking fetal bovine serum. MACS immunomagnetic beads were used according to the manufacturer's instructions to isolate CD3+ T cells from PBMCs. TRIzol reagent was used to extract total RNA from the cultured T cells. TCRbeta libraries were amplified from RNA by 5' rapid amplification of cDNA ends (5'RACE). Library concentration and integrity were checked with Qubit, an Agilent instrument, and quantitative PCR before sequencing. A commercial service provider sequenced the qualified libraries on Illumina HiSeq or MiSeq. The study's own analysis went as follows. TCR sequences in each sample were identified using MiXCR version 1.8.2. For a clone to be considered qualified, a CDR3 longer than four amino acids, an in-frame nucleotide length, and the absence of a stop codon were required. A read counted as effective if the read contained the complete CDR3 structure. Validation of expanded clones was performed by RT-PCR with 24 Vbeta primers, GeneScan spectratyping, and Sanger sequencing. The raw public data were reprocessed by TCRdb itself: fastp quality trimming at Q25, MiXCR clonotype calling, in-frame beta chains only. Identical CDR3 proteins give one entry, which carries the most common genes and DNA. These V and J calls derive from TCRdb rather than the authors' analysis. Present in this sample are over 9,000 distinct CDR3 sequences, 42% of which were seen just once. Roughly a quarter of the sample is in the top ten clones.

Regarding this clonotype: Its binding antigen is unknown. Base qualities are not recorded, but no much larger clone differs from it by a single base.

The V gene is TRBV5-1 and the J gene is TRBJ1-1; there is no confident call for the D gene. Specimen: CD3+ T cells sorted from blood and cultured. This TCR derives from a female donor in good health. The nucleotide sequence is TGCGCCTTTGACACTGAAGCTTTCTTT. This is translated as CAFDTEAFF.